Below, 6 T cell receptor beta chains from the same sample are listed, as sequenced in a study of T-cell reconstitution after alpha-beta-depleted transplantation in children. Library preparation (for TCRbeta) was performed with unique molecular identifiers. TCRdb itself ran the PCR reads through MiXCR, one entry per CDR3 protein. The data contain 900,000 or so distinct CDR3 sequences, 16% of them seen just once; the ten biggest clones take up just under 5%. The sequences come from PBMCs, mostly from graft donor cells, collected 360 days after TCRalphabeta/CD19-depleted stem cell transplant. Receptors were obtained from a male patient aged 10 to 17 who had a stem cell transplant for acute lymphoblastic leukemia, so the T cells may come from the graft donor.

The rearrangement joins TRBV7-9 to TRBJ2-5, with TRBD1 identical over 7 bases. Trimming took 5 bases from V and 5 from J; bases not matched to a gene: 5. Germline CDR1 is SEHNR and CDR2 is FQNEAQ (reference sequence). The CDR3 has 13 amino acids. The CDR3 region is CASSQTGPETQYF. In DNA, the CDR3 is TGTGCCAGCAGCCAGACAGGGCCGGAGACCCAGTACTTC.

The chain couples TRBV5-1 to TRBJ2-5; D assignment may be TRBD1 or TRBD2 (5 bases each). The CDR3 spans 16 residues. V gave up 4 bases and J gave up 4 bases, with 20 bases separating them. CDR1 and CDR2 (germline): SGHRS, YFSETQ. The CDR3 coding sequence is TGCGCCAGCAGCACCCTACTGGGGAGTAGGGGAGAGACCCAGTACTTC. Translation gives CASSTLLGSRGETQYF.

The genes are TRBV18 and TRBJ2-3; 7 bases align to TRBD2. V trimming: 6 bases; J trimming: 5 bases; junction bases outside the gene matches: 17. The CDR3 sequence is 17 residues long. Germline V CDR1 and CDR2: KGHSH, LQKENI. The DNA for the CDR3 is TGTGCCAGCTCTCCTACCCAAGGAGCGGGGCGCAAAGATACGCAGTATTTT. It yields the protein CASSPTQGAGRKDTQYF.

CDR3 DNA sequence: TGCACCAGCAGCCGGTACCCGTCCCAAGAGACCCAGTACTTC. Translating it yields CTSSRYPSQETQYF. The V call is TRBV1, the J call TRBJ2-5. TRBV1 is designated a pseudogene. The CDR3 contains 14 residues.

This clonotype was detected only once. V is TRBV20-1 and J is TRBJ2-3, with 7 bases that match TRBD2. Germline-derived CDR1 and CDR2 are DFQATT and SNEGSKA (reference sequence). This CDR3 spans 20 amino acids. Unmatched junction bases numbered 18, after V lost 0 bases and J lost 0 bases. This CDR3 is CSARDFSKVGGSASTDTQYF. CDR3 DNA: TGCAGTGCTAGAGATTTTTCGAAGGTCGGCGGGAGTGCTAGCACAGATACGCAGTATTTT.

The rearrangement joins TRBV19 to TRBJ2-7, with 9 bases fitting TRBD2. Losses at the gene ends were 5 bases for V and 5 bases for J; bases not matched to a gene: 10. Germline V CDR1 and CDR2: LNHDA, SQIVND (reference sequence). The CDR3 loop spans 15 amino acids. The CDR3 protein is CASSLGVAGADEQYF. The CDR3 coding sequence is TGTGCCAGTAGTCTTGGGGTAGCGGGAGCGGACGAGCAGTACTTC.